The 15 T cell receptor beta chains in this list originate from one sample, sequenced in a study of graft-versus-host responses after intestinal transplantation. The repertoire was sequenced with immunoSEQ multiplex PCR; TCRdb's copy has only in-frame clones and lacks some. The sample carries approximately 26,000 clones, less than 90% recorded once. The input for sequencing was PBMCs, taken almost 29 days after intestinal transplant. The origin of the receptors is a human patient who received an intestinal transplant, so some T cells may come from the graft donor.

This sequence joins TRBV6-1 and TRBJ1-4; TRBD1 matches 12 bases. Germline V gene sequence: CDR1 MNHNS, CDR2 SASEGT. V lost 2 bases and J lost 8; bases outside the gene matches: 12. The CDR3 runs 18 residues. CDR3: CASSERLGTGGYREKLFF. In DNA form, the CDR3 reads TGTGCCAGCAGTGAACGGTTAGGGACAGGGGGCTATCGGGAAAAACTGTTTTTT.

The chain links TRBV5-4 to TRBJ1-1; D gene ambiguous. With 4 bases removed from V and 3 bases from J, the gap between germline ends came to 7 bases. Germline CDR1 is SGHNT and CDR2 is YYREEE (reference sequence). This CDR3 has 12 residues. CDR3 residues: CASSLLDTEAFF. The DNA for the CDR3 is TGTGCCAGCAGCCTCCTGGACACTGAAGCTTTCTTT. The complete variable domain, with remaining parts taken from reference TRBV5-4 and TRBJ1-1, reads ETGVTQSPTHLIKTRGQQVTLRCSSQSGHNTVSWYQQALGQGPQFIFQYYREEENGRGNFPPRFSGLQFPNYSSELNVNALELDDSALYLCASSLLDTEAFFGQGTRLTVV.

The chain couples TRBV28 to TRBJ2-7; D assignment may be TRBD1 or TRBD2 (5 bases each). Germline-derived CDR1 and CDR2 are MDHEN and SYDVKM. V lost 4 bases and J 6 bases, leaving 10 bases between the germline ends. This CDR3 spans 12 amino acids. For the CDR3, the DNA is TGTGCCAGCAGTTGGGGGTCTTCCGAGCAGTACTTC. This encodes CASSWGSSEQYF. Variable domain in full (rest from reference TRBV28 and TRBJ2-7): DVKVTQSSRYLVKRTGEKVFLECVQDMDHENMFWYRQDPGLGLRLIYFSYDVKMKEKGDIPEGYSVSREKKERFSLILESASTNQTSMYLCASSWGSSEQYFGPGTRLTVT.

The rearrangement uses TRBV4-2 and TRBJ2-3; D is ambiguous. Per the germline V gene, CDR1 is LGHNA and CDR2 is YNFKEQ. The CDR3 has 14 residues. Trimming took 4 bases from V and 9 from J, leaving 17 bases between them. The CDR3, as DNA: TGTGCCAGCAGCCCATATCCAGAGGCCGGGACGCAGTATTTT. Translation gives CASSPYPEAGTQYF.

This clone appeared a few times. CDR3 nucleotide sequence: TGTGCCAGCAGTCAGGGGACAGGGGGCGTGGAAGAGACCCAGTACTTC. Translation: CASSQGTGGVEETQYF. V and J are TRBV27 and TRBJ2-5; 12 bases fit TRBD1. Trimming took 5 bases from V and 3 from J; bases not matched to a gene: 7. The CDR3 extends over 16 amino acids. From germline, CDR1 is MNHEY and CDR2 SMNVEV (reference sequence).

The CDR3, as DNA: TGTGCCAGCAGCTTGGCAGGGGGGCCCGGGGAGCTGTTTTTT. It encodes CASSLAGGPGELFF. The V call is TRBV5-6, the J call TRBJ2-2, with a weak D call TRBD1 (7 bases). The CDR3 contains 14 residues. V was clipped by 0 bases and J by 6 bases, with 9 bases between them. Looked up from germline, CDR1 is SGHDT and CDR2 is YYEEEE.

This chain uses TRBV19 with TRBJ2-1; 8 bases align to TRBD2. Looked up from germline, CDR1 is LNHDA and CDR2 is SQIVND (reference sequence). V trimming: 7 bases; J trimming: 4 bases; junction bases outside the gene matches: 9. This CDR3 has 15 amino acids. The DNA of the CDR3 is TGTGCCAGTACTTATACTAGCGGATCATACAATGAGCAGTTCTTC. The encoded protein is CASTYTSGSYNEQFF.

The J gene is TRBJ2-7, the V gene TRBV5-1; 7 nucleotides agree with TRBD1. Germline V CDR1 and CDR2: SGHRS, YFSETQ. The CDR3 runs 13 residues. The junction had 3 bases not matched to a gene; V was cut back by 2 bases and J by 4 bases. The CDR3 region is CASSFDRVYEQYF. CDR3 nucleotides: TGCGCCAGCAGCTTCGACAGGGTGTACGAGCAGTACTTC.

The chain employs TRBV5-1 and TRBJ2-5; tentatively, D is TRBD2 (7 bases). This CDR3 has 17 residues. The germline V and J ends were trimmed by 5 bases and 5 bases, with 25 bases remaining between them. Germline V gene data show CDR1 as SGHRS and CDR2 as YFSETQ. The CDR3 coding sequence is TGCGCCAGCAGGTTCTTCACTTTTTACGGGGGGCAGGAGACCCAGTACTTC. It translates to CASRFFTFYGGQETQYF.

The CDR3 here is CASSVSGWVGTYEQYF. For the CDR3, the DNA is TGTGCCAGCAGCGTATCAGGTTGGGTGGGAACTTACGAGCAGTACTTC. The chain recombines TRBV9 with TRBJ2-7; D unresolved. The CDR3 spans 16 residues. CDR1 SGDLS and CDR2 YYNGEE come from the germline V gene. With 1 base removed from V and 4 bases from J, the gap between germline ends came to 18 bases.

The rearrangement uses TRBV4-1 and TRBJ2-5, with TRBD1 identical over 8 bases. V lost 3 bases to trimming and J lost 5 bases; unmatched junction nucleotides: 8. The CDR3 covers 15 residues. Looked up from germline, CDR1 is MGHRA and CDR2 is YSYEKL. CDR3 residues: CASSQIDRGGETQYF. The CDR3 nucleotides read TGCGCCAGCAGCCAGATAGACAGGGGTGGTGAGACCCAGTACTTC.

This chain uses TRBV7-6 with TRBJ2-7, with 9 bases matching TRBD2. V lost 5 bases to trimming and J lost 3 bases; unmatched junction nucleotides: 8. The CDR3 contains 15 residues. Germline assignment: CDR1 SGHVS and CDR2 FNYEAQ. The CDR3 sequence is CASSRVASGNYEQYF. CDR3 nucleotides: TGTGCCAGCAGCCGGGTGGCTAGCGGGAACTACGAGCAGTACTTC.

This clone was detected once. The chain employs TRBV10-3 and TRBJ2-7; 7 bases line up with TRBD1. CDR3 length: 14 residues. J was trimmed by 5 bases and V by 6 bases; bases with no gene match: 10. Germline lookup yields CDR1 ENHRY and CDR2 SYGVKD. CDR3 sequence (DNA): TGTGCCATCAGGGAGACAGGGCTGGGGAACGAGCAGTACTTC. Protein: CAIRETGLGNEQYF.

The chain couples TRBV10-2 to TRBJ2-7, with D maybe TRBD1 (6 bases). CDR1 is WSHSY, CDR2 SAAADI, per germline. V lost 6 bases and J 7 bases, leaving 16 bases between the germline ends. The CDR3 consists of 13 residues. The CDR3 DNA is TGCGCCAGCAGACAGGGCTCCATTGGGGAGCAGTACTTC. Translated: CASRQGSIGEQYF.

The chain is built from TRBV6-4 and TRBJ2-1; D gene uncertain. Germline CDR1 reads MRHNA; CDR2 reads SNTAGT. This CDR3 is built from 13 residues. V dropped 3 bases and J dropped 7 bases, with 10 bases sitting between them. Written as DNA, the CDR3 is TGTGCCAGCAGTGATCAGGCCCAGAATGAGCAGTTCTTC. It codes for CASSDQAQNEQFF.